This paragraph reports one T cell receptor (beta chain). The data were taken from a study of blood T cell repertoires in COVID-19. The V gene end was trimmed by 3 bases and the J gene end by 8 bases; junction bases not matched to a gene: 5. This CDR3 contains 13 residues. Germline CDR1 SGHVS, CDR2 FQNEAQ. Assay: immunoSEQ multiplex PCR; the TCRdb copy retains only in-frame clones and omits some. The table records 150,000 to 160,000 clones, 65% to 90% of them present only once. This sequence was found in a woman aged 60-70 years with COVID-19, enrolled during active disease. The specimen was peripheral blood. The chain recombines TRBV7-8 with TRBJ1-1; TRBD1 matches at 8 bases. The CDR3 sequence: CASSFGQGLEAFF. DNA for the CDR3: TGTGCCAGCAGCTTCGGACAGGGCCTAGAAGCTTTCTTT.